The rows below give T cell receptor beta chains drawn from one sample of a study of T cells in localized non-small cell lung cancer. The protocol was immunoSEQ multiplex PCR, while the TCRdb copy is restricted to in-frame clones and leaves out a portion. The sample holds thousands of clones, 33% seen once. Sequenced material: normal lung tissue next to the tumor, taken before any cancer treatment. The receptors come from a woman aged 35 to 70 with stage I lung adenocarcinoma. CDR3s include the opening cysteine and the closing phenylalanine or tryptophan. D genes are given only for firm matches. The size entry is marked missing in some rows and otherwise reads once, few, many or a size class.

d_gene	v_gene	j_gene	abundance	CDR3aa	CDR3nt
TRBD1	TRBV9	TRBJ1-2	-	CASSVVGTGNGYTF	TGTGCCAGCAGCGTAGTAGGGACAGGGAATGGCTACACCTTC
TRBD2	TRBV6-8	TRBJ2-7	few	CAISGGVSYEQYF	TGTGCCATCAGTGGGGGGGTCTCCTACGAGCAGTACTTC
-	TRBV11-3	TRBJ1-1	few	CASSSEQGNTEAFF	TGTGCCAGCAGCTCTGAACAGGGAAACACTGAAGCTTTCTTT
TRBD1	TRBV6-8	TRBJ2-6	-	CASRTGGAGANVLTF	TGTGCCAGCAGGACAGGGGGCGCTGGGGCCAACGTCCTGACTTTC
-	TRBV6-8	TRBJ1-1	-	CASRRVKGTEAFF	TGTGCCAGCAGGAGGGTGAAGGGCACTGAAGCTTTCTTT
TRBD2	TRBV11-3	TRBJ2-5	few	CASTGEAGGRQETQYF	TGTGCCAGCACGGGAGAAGCGGGGGGTCGTCAAGAGACCCAGTACTTC
-	TRBV19	TRBJ1-1	-	CASRSGAAGNTEAFF	TGTGCCAGCAGATCGGGGGCCGCGGGGAACACTGAAGCTTTCTTT
TRBD2	TRBV19	TRBJ2-3	few	CASSIAGGQDTQYF	TGTGCCAGTAGCATAGCGGGGGGGCAGGATACGCAGTATTTT
-	TRBV30	TRBJ2-5	once	CAWIRSETQYF	TGTGCCTGGATTAGAAGTGAGACCCAGTACTTC
-	TRBV29-1	TRBJ1-3	few	CSVTRGSSGNTIYF	TGCAGCGTTACAAGAGGGAGCTCTGGAAACACCATATATTTT
-	TRBV18	TRBJ2-4	few	CASSPKGGGIGLAKNIQYF	TGTGCCAGCTCACCAAAGGGGGGAGGCATAGGTCTAGCCAAAAACATTCAGTACTTC
TRBD2	TRBV11-3	TRBJ2-1	-	CASSEAGTSGRNEQFF	TGTGCCAGCAGCGAAGCAGGGACTAGCGGGAGGAATGAGCAGTTCTTC
-	TRBV19	TRBJ1-4	-	CASSISRATNEKLFF	TGTGCCAGTAGTATTTCCCGAGCAACTAATGAAAAACTGTTTTTT
-	TRBV11-3	TRBJ2-7	-	CASSLYGGGYYEQYF	TGTGCCAGCAGCTTGTATGGGGGCGGTTACTACGAGCAGTACTTC
-	TRBV9	TRBJ2-2	-	CASSGRGRNTGELFF	TGTGCCAGCAGCGGTCGGGGCAGAAACACCGGGGAGCTGTTTTTT
TRBD1	TRBV25-1	TRBJ1-2	-	CASSESQGAGGYTF	TGTGCCAGCAGTGAATCACAGGGGGCTGGTGGCTACACCTTC
-	TRBV5-1	TRBJ2-1	-	CASSQDRGANEQFF	TGCGCCAGCAGCCAGGATCGAGGCGCCAATGAGCAGTTCTTC
TRBD1	TRBV28	TRBJ1-2	few	CASSLRDRYGYTF	TGTGCCAGCAGTTTAAGGGACAGATATGGCTACACCTTC
-	TRBV28	TRBJ2-2	-	CASSLGRDPTGELFF	TGTGCCAGCAGTTTAGGAAGGGACCCCACCGGGGAGCTGTTTTTT
TRBD1	TRBV4-1	TRBJ1-1	medium-sized	CASSQETGTNTEAFF	TGCGCCAGCAGCCAAGAGACAGGGACGAACACTGAAGCTTTCTTT
-	TRBV14	TRBJ1-4	-	CASSPGTAGRAEKLFF	TGTGCCAGCAGCCCAGGAACGGCAGGGAGAGCTGAAAAACTGTTTTTT
-	TRBV10-2	TRBJ1-2	-	CASSESPGYYGYTF	TGCGCCAGCAGTGAATCCCCAGGGTACTATGGCTACACCTTC
-	TRBV11-3	TRBJ1-1	medium-sized	CASSLVREGATEAFF	TGTGCCAGCAGCTTGGTGAGGGAAGGAGCCACTGAAGCTTTCTTT
-	TRBV12-1	TRBJ2-5	-	CASSFLPRGLGQETQYF	TGTGCCAGCAGCTTTTTGCCAAGAGGGCTGGGACAAGAGACCCAGTACTTC
TRBD1	TRBV28	TRBJ1-5	few	CASKQGGGNQPQHF	TGTGCCAGTAAACAGGGGGGTGGCAATCAGCCCCAGCATTTT
-	TRBV5-1	TRBJ2-5	few	CASSLGQGGSAETQYF	TGCGCCAGCAGCCTTGGACAGGGAGGGAGTGCGGAGACCCAGTACTTC
TRBD2	TRBV28	TRBJ2-7	few	CASSFALAGKGEQYF	TGTGCCAGCAGTTTCGCTCTAGCGGGAAAGGGAGAGCAGTACTTC
-	TRBV30	TRBJ2-2	few	CAWRIVGAGELFF	TGTGCCTGGAGGATAGTGGGGGCCGGGGAGCTGTTTTTT
TRBD2	TRBV7-6	TRBJ2-3	-	CASSQDPSGGRGTDTQYF	TGTGCCAGCAGCCAAGATCCTAGCGGGGGACGCGGCACAGATACGCAGTATTTT
-	TRBV6-8	TRBJ2-3	-	CASSTGMSTDTQYF	TGTGCCAGCAGTACAGGGATGAGCACAGATACGCAGTATTTT
-	TRBV2	TRBJ1-1	few	CASGGVSGPEAFF	TGTGCCAGCGGGGGGGTCTCGGGACCTGAAGCTTTCTTT
-	TRBV11-3	TRBJ1-1	few	CASRQRDGGNTEAFF	TGTGCCAGCAGGCAGAGGGATGGGGGGAACACTGAAGCTTTCTTT
-	TRBV5-1	TRBJ2-5	-	CASSLGGGQETQYF	TGCGCCAGCAGCTTGGGAGGGGGCCAAGAGACCCAGTACTTC
-	TRBV2	TRBJ2-1	few	CASSRLSGPGVEQFF	TGTGCCAGCAGCCGCCTTAGCGGTCCGGGGGTTGAGCAGTTCTTC
-	TRBV18	TRBJ2-2	-	CASSPYSQEMSTGELFF	TGTGCCAGCTCACCATACTCCCAGGAGATGAGCACCGGGGAGCTGTTTTTT
-	TRBV30	TRBJ2-7	few	CAWSIRQPPYEQYF	TGTGCCTGGAGCATAAGGCAGCCGCCCTACGAGCAGTACTTC
-	TRBV29-1	TRBJ2-7	-	CSVEVWGTYEQYF	TGCAGCGTTGAAGTCTGGGGAACCTACGAGCAGTACTTC
TRBD2	TRBV11-3	TRBJ2-2	medium-sized	CASSLARLAGGETGELFF	TGTGCCAGCAGCTTGGCTCGACTAGCGGGAGGAGAGACCGGGGAGCTGTTTTTT
-	TRBV9	TRBJ1-2	-	CASSPGPSTGYTF	TGTGCCAGCAGCCCTGGACCCTCGACGGGCTACACCTTC
TRBD2	TRBV6-8	TRBJ2-3	-	CASSFGASGYTDTQYF	TGTGCCAGCAGTTTTGGGGCTAGCGGTTACACAGATACGCAGTATTTT
-	TRBV6-8	TRBJ2-7	few	CASSYQGYEQYF	TGTGCCAGCAGTTACCAGGGCTACGAGCAGTACTTC
-	TRBV19	TRBJ2-6	-	CASSIQGRRSGANVLTF	TGTGCCAGTAGTATACAGGGGAGAAGGTCTGGGGCCAACGTCCTGACTTTC
-	TRBV19	TRBJ1-5	-	CASSIADNQPQHF	TGTGCCAGTAGTATAGCGGACAATCAGCCCCAGCATTTT
TRBD1	TRBV11-1	TRBJ2-2	-	CASSLGTGGRTGELFF	TGTGCCAGCAGCCTAGGGACAGGGGGCCGAACCGGGGAGCTGTTTTTT
-	TRBV5-1	TRBJ1-1	-	CASGQGSENTEAFF	TGCGCCAGCGGACAAGGGTCGGAGAACACTGAAGCTTTCTTT
-	TRBV5-1	TRBJ2-3	-	CASSLGLFSTDTQYF	TGCGCCAGCAGCTTGGGACTCTTCAGCACAGATACGCAGTATTTT
-	TRBV9	TRBJ1-4	-	CASSQTMDSNEKLFF	TGTGCCAGCAGCCAAACCATGGACAGTAATGAAAAACTGTTTTTT